This T cell receptor (beta chain) was recovered during a study of response to subunit inactivated influenza vaccine. TCRdb recomputed calls from the RT-PCR reads with MiXCR, one row per CDR3 protein. The table lists about 170,000 distinct CDR3 sequences, 10% to 15% of them singletons. This clonotype was seen ten or more times. A read error may account for a junction end that differs from germline. Germline loops: CDR1 LGHNA, CDR2 YNFKEQ. The CDR3 has 15 residues. The sample was also linked to a second study, of T cells expressing NK-cell markers. From that report: For TCR beta, cDNA was produced by 5'RACE template switching with UMIs. All TCR beta repertoires analysed originated from sorted CD3+CD56+NKG2C+, CD3+CD56+NKG2C- and CD3+CD56-NKG2C+ T cells. HCMV seropositivity marked most of the eight sequenced donors; one was seronegative. Six of the donors carried dominant NKG2C+ clonotypes that took up about 1.0-7.0% of their CD8+ T cells. In several donors, dominant clonotypes made up about 28.3-65% of CD3+CD56-NKG2C+ cells.

The sequenced sample was CD8+ T cells sorted from PBMCs, obtained about 12 days after vaccination. The receptor's source is a man between 45 and 60 years old who received an inactivated influenza vaccine. The V call is TRBV4-2, the J call TRBJ2-1, with D perhaps TRBD1 (6 bases). The chain's CDR3 is CASSEEDSSYNEQFF. The CDR3 DNA sequence: TGTGCCAGCAGCGAAGAGGACAGCTCCTACAATGAGCAGTTCTTC.